This is a list of T cell receptor beta chains from one sample in a study of T cell repertoires in cytomegalovirus infection. TCRdb analysed the reads with MiXCR anew, one entry per CDR3 protein. The sample has fewer than 250,000 distinct CDR3 sequences; roughly 12% are singletons. Source material: PBMCs. The receptor set was obtained from a human donor in good health (CMV status not recorded). Some clones in this sample may be carry-over from other donors' samples. Both conserved end residues are part of each CDR3. D genes are given only for firm matches. Only part of the rows carry a size: once, few, many, or a class if the clone is expanded.

TGCGCCAGCAGCTTGTTGGGACAGGGAGCCGGCTACACCTTC	CASSLLGQGAGYTF	14	TRBJ1-2	TRBV5-1	TRBD1	-
TGTGCCAGCAGCTTGGGTGGGTCCCCCGTAGGCAGACCGAACTCTGGGGCCAACGTCCTGACTTTC	CASSLGGSPVGRPNSGANVLTF	22	TRBJ2-6	TRBV11-3	-	many
TGCGCCAGCAGCTTTCGTGACTATCCGAAGTACTTC	CASSFRDYPKYF	12	TRBJ2-5	TRBV5-1	-	few
TGTGCCAGCAGCGTTGCTAGTTCAGGAGTCGGGGAGCTGTTTTTT	CASSVASSGVGELFF	15	TRBJ2-2	TRBV9	-	-
TGTGCCAGCAGTACTAGCGGGAGCGGGGAGACCCAGTACTTC	CASSTSGSGETQYF	14	TRBJ2-5	TRBV28	TRBD2	-
TGTGCCAGCAGCGTGTCAGGGACGAACACCGGGGAGCTGTTTTTT	CASSVSGTNTGELFF	15	TRBJ2-2	TRBV11-2	-	-
TGTGCCAGTAGTCCCGGACAGGGCCCGGAGACCCAGTACTTC	CASSPGQGPETQYF	14	TRBJ2-5	TRBV19	TRBD1	-
TGTGCCAGCAGTACCACGCGGGGACAGGGGGCCCCAGATGAGCAGTACTTC	CASSTTRGQGAPDEQYF	17	TRBJ2-7	TRBV7-3	TRBD1	many
TGTGCCACCAGTGTGTCCGGGGGCACCGGGGAGCTGTTTTTT	CATSVSGGTGELFF	14	TRBJ2-2	TRBV24-1	-	few
TGTGCCAGCAGTTTAAAGTGGGGGACTAGCACCTCCTACGAGCAGTACTTC	CASSLKWGTSTSYEQYF	17	TRBJ2-7	TRBV27	TRBD2	few
TGTGCCAGCAGCTTAAGGCCAGGAGTCACAGATACGCAGTATTTT	CASSLRPGVTDTQYF	15	TRBJ2-3	TRBV5-7	-	-
TGTGCCAGCAGTTTGCGACCGATCTACGTCCTGACTTTC	CASSLRPIYVLTF	13	TRBJ2-6	TRBV28	-	many
TGTGCCAGCAGCGAATCGGGAAACACTGAAGCTTTCTTT	CASSESGNTEAFF	13	TRBJ1-1	TRBV9	-	-
TGTGCCAGCAGCTCAAGCCTCGGGACAGGGGCGGATACGCAGTATTTT	CASSSSLGTGADTQYF	16	TRBJ2-3	TRBV7-2	TRBD1	many
TGCGCCAGCAGCAACGCACAGGGCCCAGGTTCACCCCTCCACTTT	CASSNAQGPGSPLHF	15	TRBJ1-6	TRBV5-1	-	few
TGTGCCAGCAGCGGACAGGGGGCTAGCTCTGGAAACACCATATATTTT	CASSGQGASSGNTIYF	16	TRBJ1-3	TRBV12-3/TRBV12-4	TRBD1	many
TGTGCCAGCAGCTTGACCCCGTGGAAGAACACTGAAGCTTTCTTT	CASSLTPWKNTEAFF	15	TRBJ1-1	TRBV5-5	-	-
TGTGCCATCAGTAACGCGGGGATGGACTCTGGAAACACCATATATTTT	CAISNAGMDSGNTIYF	16	TRBJ1-3	TRBV10-3	-	few
TGTGCCAGCAGTTTAGTGGTAGCGGGAGGGGATACTTACAATGAGCAGTTCTTC	CASSLVVAGGDTYNEQFF	18	TRBJ2-1	TRBV12-3/TRBV12-4	TRBD2	few
TGTGCCAGCAGCTTGCAAGGGACAGGGAGGCACTATGGCTACACCTTC	CASSLQGTGRHYGYTF	16	TRBJ1-2	TRBV5-6	TRBD1	many
TGTGCCAGCAGCCTAGACATGGGCGGCGAAAAACTGTTTTTT	CASSLDMGGEKLFF	14	TRBJ1-4	TRBV7-2	-	many
TGTGCCAGCAGCTTAGTGATGGGGCGCGGTTCTGGGGCCAACGTCCTGACTTTC	CASSLVMGRGSGANVLTF	18	TRBJ2-6	TRBV7-2	-	many
TGTGCCAGCAGCCCCGAGAGGGCAGATACGCAGTATTTT	CASSPERADTQYF	13	TRBJ2-3	TRBV7-2	-	many
TGCAGTGCTAGAGATCAGTCAGGGATTGGATCCTACAATGAGCAGTTCTTC	CSARDQSGIGSYNEQFF	17	TRBJ2-1	TRBV20-1	-	-
TGCGCCAGCAGCAAAAATGCGGGGCAGGGGGCGCAGGGCTACACCTTC	CASSKNAGQGAQGYTF	16	TRBJ1-2	TRBV4-3	TRBD1	few
TGCGCCAGCAGTGAGGTCGGGACAGGGGGGGAGACCCAGTACTTC	CASSEVGTGGETQYF	15	TRBJ2-5	TRBV10-2	TRBD1	many
TGTGCCAGCAGCCAAGATCGGGGGGGCTACGAGCAGTACTTC	CASSQDRGGYEQYF	14	TRBJ2-7	TRBV4-2	TRBD2	few
TGTGCCAGCAGAGCCGGGACGGGGCCCAATCAGCCCCAGCATTTT	CASRAGTGPNQPQHF	15	TRBJ1-5	TRBV6-5	-	many
TGCAGTGCTGGACAGGGGGCTACCAATCAGCCCCAGCATTTT	CSAGQGATNQPQHF	14	TRBJ1-5	TRBV20-1	TRBD1	-
TGTGCCAGTAGCACGGACAGGGGCCTAAATCAGCCCCAGCATTTT	CASSTDRGLNQPQHF	15	TRBJ1-5	TRBV19	TRBD1	-
TGCAGCGTTGGGACAGGGACCATCCACGAGCAGTACTTC	CSVGTGTIHEQYF	13	TRBJ2-7	TRBV29-1	TRBD1	-
TGTGCCAGTAGTATATCGGGCTTGTCGACGGGGACAGATACGCAGTATTTT	CASSISGLSTGTDTQYF	17	TRBJ2-3	TRBV19	-	-
TGTGCCAGCAGCTTAGTGACTAGCGGGGGTTACGAGCAGTACTTC	CASSLVTSGGYEQYF	15	TRBJ2-7	TRBV7-2	TRBD2	many
TGCGCCAGCAGCCCCCATACAGGGGTCCAGCCCCAGCATTTT	CASSPHTGVQPQHF	14	TRBJ1-5	TRBV5-1	TRBD1	few
TGTGCCAGCAGAATACAGGGAGGTAACACTGAAGCTTTCTTT	CASRIQGGNTEAFF	14	TRBJ1-1	TRBV28	-	-
TGTGCCACCACCGGGACAGGAGACGAGCAGTACTTC	CATTGTGDEQYF	12	TRBJ2-7	TRBV2	TRBD1	-
TGTGCCAGCAGCCCATCGGGACAGACAAACCAAGAGACCCAGTACTTC	CASSPSGQTNQETQYF	16	TRBJ2-5	TRBV28	TRBD1	few
TGTGCCAGCAGCTCCACAGGGGTCTCCTATGGCGAGCAGTACTTC	CASSSTGVSYGEQYF	15	TRBJ2-7	TRBV11-1	TRBD1	many
TGTGCCAGCAGCCAAGCCAGGGTAGGCAATGAGCAGTTCTTC	CASSQARVGNEQFF	14	TRBJ2-1	TRBV14	-	few
TGTGCCAGCAGCCAAGATCCCCAGGGGTTAGATGGCTACACCTTC	CASSQDPQGLDGYTF	15	TRBJ1-2	TRBV3-1	-	-
TGCGCCAGCAGCTTGGATACGTTCTCAGGTCAGCCCCAGCATTTT	CASSLDTFSGQPQHF	15	TRBJ1-5	TRBV5-1	-	many
TGTGCCAGCAGTTACGGGGGGGCTGGCGAGACCCAGTACTTC	CASSYGGAGETQYF	14	TRBJ2-5	TRBV6-6	-	few
TGCAGCGTTGAAGTGGGGGGCGCGAAAACTGAAGCTTTCTTT	CSVEVGGAKTEAFF	14	TRBJ1-1	TRBV29-1	-	few
TGTGCCAGCAGTTCGGGACTAGCGGGAGGTCTTCAGTTCTTC	CASSSGLAGGLQFF	14	TRBJ2-1	TRBV28	TRBD2	many
TGTGCCAGCAGCTTAGGGGGAAGGAGCTCTGGGGCCAACGTCCTGACTTTC	CASSLGGRSSGANVLTF	17	TRBJ2-6	TRBV7-2	-	-
TGTGCCAGCAGCTTAGATAGGGGGGCAGATACGCAGTATTTT	CASSLDRGADTQYF	14	TRBJ2-3	TRBV7-2	-	many
TGTGCCAGACGGAAGGGGGCTAAGACTGAAGCTTTCTTT	CARRKGAKTEAFF	13	TRBJ1-1	TRBV2	TRBD1	few
TGTGCCTGGAGTGGGGTTTTGGGGGGACCCTACAATGAGCAGTTCTTC	CAWSGVLGGPYNEQFF	16	TRBJ2-1	TRBV30	-	few
TGTGCCAGCAGCTTAGAGTTACAGGGTGGTTACAATGAGCAGTTCTTC	CASSLELQGGYNEQFF	16	TRBJ2-1	TRBV7-3	-	many
TGTGCCAGCAGCTTTTTCTTGGACAGTGCTAACTATGGCTACACCTTC	CASSFFLDSANYGYTF	16	TRBJ1-2	TRBV6-2/TRBV6-3	-	many
TGTGCCTGGAGTGATGGGGACAGAGACACTGAAGCTTTCTTT	CAWSDGDRDTEAFF	14	TRBJ1-1	TRBV30	TRBD1	-
TGTGCCAGCAGAGGGTCCGGGACAGGGATAGATACGCAGTATTTT	CASRGSGTGIDTQYF	15	TRBJ2-3	TRBV28	TRBD1	many
TGTGCCAGCAGCTTAGTGGCAGGGCCCCCTTGGTATGGCTACACCTTC	CASSLVAGPPWYGYTF	16	TRBJ1-2	TRBV7-2	-	many
TGTGCCAGCAGCCAAGATCAGCTTCCGCACTACGAGCAGTACTTC	CASSQDQLPHYEQYF	15	TRBJ2-7	TRBV3-1	-	few
TGTGCCAGCAGCCAGGATACTAGCGGGGTCTACAATGAGCAGTTCTTC	CASSQDTSGVYNEQFF	16	TRBJ2-1	TRBV4-2	TRBD2	-
TGTGCCAGCAGCCATACCTCGGGGGGCTCATCCTATGGCTACACCTTC	CASSHTSGGSSYGYTF	16	TRBJ1-2	TRBV7-6	-	-
TGTGCCAGCAGTTATGGGGTAGAAGATCCTACTCCGAACACTGAAGCTTTCTTT	CASSYGVEDPTPNTEAFF	18	TRBJ1-1	TRBV6-2/TRBV6-3	-	few